This T cell receptor (beta chain) was profiled in a study of post-analysis software for immune sequencing data. For the study at large: Both relapsing-remitting and secondary progressive multiple sclerosis featured among the disease courses, as did progressive-relapsing multiple sclerosis. Study-level results: Patients had higher frequencies than controls of about 5 TRBV segments, including TRBV5-6, TRBV5-1 and TRBV20-1. Those with multiple sclerosis, the patient group, showed significantly lower normalized Chao1 diversity than controls. Strong same-batch co-clustering of samples appeared with F measure clustering.

As for this clonotype: Its antigen is undetermined.

TCR beta cDNA libraries included unique molecular identifiers. With roughly 1 to 11 million T cells as the source, 400,000 to 550,000 cDNA molecules resulted. TCRdb fed the PCR reads into MiXCR, producing one record per CDR3 protein. This table has 750,000 to 950,000 distinct CDR3 sequences, approximately 57% appearing once. The germline CDR1 and CDR2 sequences are SGHRS and YFSETQ. The CDR3 is made up of 15 amino acids. V gave up 5 bases and J gave up 13 bases, with 25 bases separating them. The sequenced material came from blood. The TCR comes from a girl between 5 and 17 years old with multiple sclerosis. The V and J genes are TRBV5-1 and TRBJ2-4; either TRBD1 or TRBD2 may fit D (5 bases each). This CDR3 reads CASRAATDLVGEQYF. CDR3 nucleotide sequence: TGCGCCAGCAGAGCCGCAACCGACTTGGTGGGGGAGCAGTACTTC.